Presented here are 20 T cell receptor beta chains from one specimen sequenced in a study of shared clonotypes between healthy human individuals. This table comes from immunoSEQ multiplex PCR, and its TCRdb copy is limited to in-frame clones, with some not included. The table records about 2.4 million clones, around 90% of them present only once. Sequenced sample: naive CD4+ T cells sorted from blood. Subset meaning: CD45RA+ positively selected. All receptors derive from a young man in good health.

The gene calls are TRBV28 and TRBJ1-6; D is unresolved. The CDR3 has 16 residues. CDR1 MDHEN and CDR2 SYDVKM come from the germline V gene. V was pared by 0 bases and J by 2 bases, with 8 bases between. CDR3 DNA sequence: TGTGCCAGCAGTTTATGGGAGGGAACCTATAATTCACCCCTCCACTTT. It encodes CASSLWEGTYNSPLHF.

The rearrangement joins TRBV5-6 to TRBJ1-6, with 7 bases aligning to TRBD1. CDR1 SGHDT and CDR2 YYEEEE come from the germline V gene. Trimming at V came to 4 bases and at J to 7 bases, leaving 14 bases not matched to a gene. This CDR3 spans 17 amino acids. As DNA, the CDR3 is TGTGCCAGCAGCACCAGACAGGGAGCCTTTTACAATTCACCCCTCCACTTT. Encoded protein: CASSTRQGAFYNSPLHF.

This clone has only a few counts. V is TRBV6-5 and J is TRBJ1-6; tentative D call: TRBD1 (6 bases). Trimming took 5 bases from V and 5 from J, leaving 13 bases between them. CDR1 is MNHEY and CDR2 is SVGAGI in the germline V gene. This CDR3 is built from 15 residues. Here the CDR3 reads CASSPGTFNNSPLHF. In DNA form, the CDR3 reads TGTGCCAGCAGTCCCGGGACATTCAATAATTCACCCCTCCACTTT.

The genes are TRBV2 and TRBJ2-7, with 9 bases that match TRBD2. Germline assignment: CDR1 SNHLY and CDR2 FYNNEI. V gave up 3 bases and J gave up 3 bases; unmatched junction bases: 3. The CDR3 length is 14 residues. CDR3 amino acids: CASSDLAGYYEQYF. In DNA form, the CDR3 reads TGTGCCAGCAGTGACCTAGCGGGATACTACGAGCAGTACTTC.

The CDR3 DNA reads TGTGCCAGCAGCTTAGCCTCACAGGGGGACTACGAGCAGTACTTC. It yields the protein CASSLASQGDYEQYF. The chain recombines TRBV7-2 with TRBJ2-7; the match to TRBD1 covers 8 bases. The CDR3 is 15 amino acids. From germline, CDR1 is SGHTA and CDR2 FQGNSA. The V segment lost 0 bases and the J segment 3 bases; nucleotides outside the gene matches: 4. Supplemented by reference TRBV7-2 and TRBJ2-7, the full variable domain reads GAGVSQSPSNKVTEKGKDVELRCDPISGHTALYWYRQSLGQGLEFLIYFQGNSAPDKSGLPSDRFSAERTGGSVSTLTIQRTQQEDSAVYLCASSLASQGDYEQYFGPGTRLTVT.

The chain's CDR3 is CASSVTTNPTYNEQFF. In DNA form, the CDR3 reads TGTGCCAGCAGCGTAACGACCAACCCCACCTACAATGAGCAGTTCTTC. The chain recombines TRBV9 with TRBJ2-1, with D unresolved. The length of the CDR3 is 16 residues. Germline V lookup: CDR1 SGDLS, CDR2 YYNGEE. V was cut by 1 base and J by 2 bases, with 13 bases left in between.

As concerns this clone: Other DNA sequences from this sample encode an identical CDR3 as well. The chain links TRBV6-5 to TRBJ2-3, with 11 nucleotides matching TRBD2. J gave up 5 bases and V 6 bases, and 7 bases lay outside the gene matches. Germline V lookup: CDR1 MNHEY, CDR2 SVGAGI. This CDR3 has 15 amino acids. The CDR3 protein is CASSRGGTSGDTQYF. CDR3 DNA: TGTGCCAGCAGCCGCGGCGGGACTAGCGGAGATACGCAGTATTTT.

The chain carries TRBV7-2 and TRBJ2-7; 15 nucleotides align to TRBD2. This CDR3 comprises 16 residues. Germline loops: CDR1 SGHTA, CDR2 FQGNSA. J gave up 3 bases and V 5 bases, and 5 bases lay outside the gene matches. The CDR3 region is CASSEGLAGGYYEQYF. DNA for the CDR3: TGTGCCAGCAGCGAGGGACTAGCGGGAGGATACTACGAGCAGTACTTC. Together with reference TRBV7-2 and TRBJ2-7, the CDR3 gives the full variable domain: GAGVSQSPSNKVTEKGKDVELRCDPISGHTALYWYRQSLGQGLEFLIYFQGNSAPDKSGLPSDRFSAERTGGSVSTLTIQRTQQEDSAVYLCASSEGLAGGYYEQYFGPGTRLTVT.

The V call is TRBV13, the J call TRBJ2-2; the match to TRBD2 covers 10 bases. Germline-derived CDR1 and CDR2 are PRHDT and FYEKMQ (reference sequence). The V segment lost 6 bases and the J segment 3 bases; nucleotides outside the gene matches: 10. The length of the CDR3 is 17 residues. The CDR3 protein is CASRTRGTSVYTGELFF. For the CDR3, the DNA is TGTGCCAGCAGGACACGGGGGACTAGCGTCTACACCGGGGAGCTGTTTTTT.

V usage is TRBV5-1 and J usage is TRBJ1-4; D gene unclear. The CDR3 sequence is 15 residues long. Germline CDR1 is SGHRS and CDR2 is YFSETQ. V was shortened by 6 bases and J by 3 bases, with 15 bases between the two germline ends. The CDR3 loop reads CASTRTPFANEKLFF. CDR3 in DNA: TGCGCCAGCACCCGGACCCCATTTGCTAATGAAAAACTGTTTTTT.

The genes are TRBV19 and TRBJ1-1; 8 bases line up with TRBD1. The CDR3 is 17 amino acids. Germline trimming cut 7 bases from V and 4 bases from J; bases unmatched to any gene: 17. Germline V gene data show CDR1 as LNHDA and CDR2 as SQIVND (reference sequence). The CDR3 coding sequence is TGTGCCAGTACCTACAGGGGACAGAGGGGACAGGTCACTGAAGCTTTCTTT. As protein: CASTYRGQRGQVTEAFF.

The rearrangement links TRBV7-2 to TRBJ2-2, with 8 bases identical to TRBD2. This CDR3 has 15 residues. The V gene end was trimmed by 1 base and the J gene end by 9 bases; junction bases not matched to a gene: 7. The V gene's germline CDR1 is SGHTA and CDR2 FQGNSA. The DNA for the CDR3 is TGTGCCAGCAGCTTAGAAGCGGGAGCGCCCCGGGAGCTGTTTTTT. This translates into CASSLEAGAPRELFF.

This clone was counted a single time. This rearrangement joins TRBV6-5 to TRBJ1-2; D remains ambiguous. Trimming stripped 0 bases from V and 6 bases from J, with 11 bases between. Germline assignment: CDR1 MNHEY and CDR2 SVGAGI. The CDR3 length is 14 residues. CDR3 coding DNA: TGTGCCAGCAGTTACTCACAAGGTCTGGATGGCTACACCTTC. Encoded protein: CASSYSQGLDGYTF.

J is TRBJ1-5 and V is TRBV14; D possibly corresponds to TRBD1 (5 bases). The CDR3 contains 13 residues. Deletions cut 10 bases from V and 0 bases from J, with 10 bases between. Germline V gene data show CDR1 as SGHDN and CDR2 as FVKESK. This CDR3 is CAMQRGSNQPQHF. In DNA form, the CDR3 reads TGTGCCATGCAGAGGGGTAGCAATCAGCCCCAGCATTTT.

The chain is built from TRBV10-3 and TRBJ2-1; 11 bases match TRBD2. The V segment lost 6 bases and the J segment 6 bases; nucleotides outside the gene matches: 7. Looked up from germline, CDR1 is ENHRY and CDR2 is SYGVKD. This CDR3 has 15 residues. The CDR3 protein is CAIRPTSGSSNEQFF. In DNA form, the CDR3 reads TGTGCCATCAGACCTACTAGCGGGAGTAGCAATGAGCAGTTCTTC.

This chain uses TRBV2 with TRBJ2-7; D is tentatively TRBD1 or TRBD2 (5 bases each). The germline V gene has CDR1 SNHLY and CDR2 FYNNEI. V shed 6 bases and J shed 0 bases, with 12 bases lying between them. The CDR3 length is 14 residues. CDR3 protein: CASRTGTASYEQYF. CDR3 coding DNA: TGTGCCAGCAGAACCGGGACCGCCTCCTACGAGCAGTACTTC. Full variable domain (rest looked up from reference TRBV2 and TRBJ2-7): EPEVTQTPSHQVTQMGQEVILRCVPISNHLYFYWYRQILGQKVEFLVSFYNNEISEKSEIFDDQFSVERPDGSNFTLKIRSTKLEDSAMYFCASRTGTASYEQYFGPGTRLTVT.

The genes are TRBV2 and TRBJ2-5, with TRBD2 identical over 7 bases. This CDR3 spans 12 amino acids. Losses at the gene ends were 4 bases for V and 9 bases for J; bases not matched to a gene: 5. Germline V CDR1 and CDR2: SNHLY, FYNNEI. CDR3 nucleotide sequence: TGTGCCAGCAGTGTAGTGGGAGGGGCCCAGTACTTC. Its translation: CASSVVGGAQYF.

V gene TRBV29-1 combines with J gene TRBJ2-5; D tentatively reads TRBD1 or TRBD2 (5 bases each). Germline CDR1 reads SQVTM; CDR2 reads ANQGSEA. The V gene lost 6 bases and the J gene lost 1 base, with 12 bases spanning the gap. The length of the CDR3 is 13 residues. The CDR3 region is CSVKTEGQETQYF. The CDR3 coding sequence is TGCAGCGTGAAGACAGAGGGCCAAGAGACCCAGTACTTC.

The chain carries TRBV23-1 and TRBJ1-1; D is possibly TRBD1 (5 bases). TRBV23-1 is classed as an ORF, of uncertain function. V lost 0 bases and J lost 1, with 12 bases in between. The CDR3 sequence is 16 residues long. The DNA for the CDR3 is TGCGCCAGCAGTCAATCGGGACCGACCCCGAACACTGAAGCTTTCTTT. Amino acids: CASSQSGPTPNTEAFF.

This rearrangement joins TRBV9 to TRBJ1-2; unclear D gene. V lost 4 bases to trimming and J lost 7 bases, with 23 bases between them. The CDR3 runs to 16 residues. Germline CDR1 and CDR2: SGDLS and YYNGEE. CDR3 protein: CASSQQSRQSTVGYTF. As DNA, the CDR3 is TGTGCCAGCAGCCAGCAGAGCCGCCAGAGCACGGTTGGCTACACCTTC.